This T cell receptor (beta chain) appears in the sequencing data of a study of T cells in Graves' hyperthyroidism and ophthalmopathy. Study-level points and caveats: A model using 13 V-J features told ophthalmopathy apart from stable hyperthyroidism. It was a median 6.5 months before onset that the model predicted ophthalmopathy. Most thyroid-expanded clonotypes above 0.001 were also found in blood.

The diagnostic basis comprised clinical symptoms, serum thyroxine and TRAb, thyroid ultrasound and orbital computed tomography. Amplified TCR beta CDR3 regions derived from RNA transcripts. HTBI primers were used for first-round RT-PCR of the TCR CDR3. TCRdb re-analysed the multiplex PCR reads in MiXCR, keeping a single row per CDR3 protein. The sample records roughly 570,000 distinct CDR3 sequences, roughly 50% being singletons. Germline V gives CDR1 MNHEY, CDR2 SMNVEV (reference sequence). Germline trimming cut 6 bases from V and 0 bases from J; bases unmatched to any gene: 16. The CDR3 loop spans 19 amino acids. On this clonotype: Its antigen is not known.

The rearrangement joins TRBV27 to TRBJ1-4; 7 bases fit TRBD1. The receptor was isolated from a woman under 30 with Graves' hyperthyroidism. What was sequenced was peripheral blood or thyroid tissue (not recorded which). The CDR3 region is CASRTFGTAPSSTNEKLFF. The DNA for the CDR3 is TGTGCCAGCAGAACATTTGGGACAGCCCCAAGTTCAACTAATGAAAAACTGTTTTTT.